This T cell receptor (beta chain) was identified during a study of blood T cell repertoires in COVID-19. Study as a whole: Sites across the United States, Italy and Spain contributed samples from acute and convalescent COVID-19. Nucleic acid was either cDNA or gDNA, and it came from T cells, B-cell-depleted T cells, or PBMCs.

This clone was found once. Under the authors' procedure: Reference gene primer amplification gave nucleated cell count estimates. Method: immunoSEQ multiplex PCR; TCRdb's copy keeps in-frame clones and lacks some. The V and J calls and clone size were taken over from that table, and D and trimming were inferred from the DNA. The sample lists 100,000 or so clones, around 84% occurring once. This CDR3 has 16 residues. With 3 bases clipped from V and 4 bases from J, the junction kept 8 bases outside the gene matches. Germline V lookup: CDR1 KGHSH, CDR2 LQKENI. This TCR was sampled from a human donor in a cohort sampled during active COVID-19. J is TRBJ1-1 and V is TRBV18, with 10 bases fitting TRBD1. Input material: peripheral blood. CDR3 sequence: CASSPQTGGAGTEAFF. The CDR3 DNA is TGTGCCAGCTCACCTCAGACAGGGGGCGCGGGCACTGAAGCTTTCTTT.